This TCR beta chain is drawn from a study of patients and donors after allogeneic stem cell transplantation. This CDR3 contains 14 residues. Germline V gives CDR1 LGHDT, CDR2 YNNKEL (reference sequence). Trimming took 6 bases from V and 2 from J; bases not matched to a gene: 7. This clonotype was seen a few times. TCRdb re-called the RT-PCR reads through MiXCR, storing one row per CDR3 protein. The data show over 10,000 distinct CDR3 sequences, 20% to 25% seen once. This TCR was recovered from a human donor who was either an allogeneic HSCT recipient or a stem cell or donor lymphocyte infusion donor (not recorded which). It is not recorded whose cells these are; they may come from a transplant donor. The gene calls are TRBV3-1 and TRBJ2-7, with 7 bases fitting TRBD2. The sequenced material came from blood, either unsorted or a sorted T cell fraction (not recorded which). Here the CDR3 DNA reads TGTGCCAGCAGTAACGGAGGACTAGCCTACGAGCAGTACTTC. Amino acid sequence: CASSNGGLAYEQYF.